This T cell receptor (beta chain) appears in the sequencing data of a study of CD8+CD57+ T cells in acquired aplastic anemia. About the research overall: Mean yield of DNA from sorted CD4+ and CD8+ cells was 3.2 ug.

Findings of the study overall: In common between the patients and the controls were some 29 CD8+ CDR3 sequences. Patient and control CD8+ Simpson's diversity was not significantly different.

The sequenced patients had an expansion of CD8+CD57+ cells seen by flow cytometry. Every one of the patients had aplastic anemia (severe, acquired). This CDR3 is built from 13 residues. V shed 7 bases and J 6 bases; nucleotides not matched to a gene: 5. With regard to this clonotype: As yet, its antigen is unknown.

Genomic DNA constituted the template upon which TCR beta VDJ and CDR3 profiling was performed. TCRdb re-called the reads with MiXCR, one entry per CDR3 protein. This table holds 120,000 or so distinct CDR3 sequences, 58% found once. This rearrangement joins TRBV12-3 or TRBV12-4 to TRBJ2-1; TRBD2 aligns across 8 bases. Input material: sorted CD4+, CD8+, or CD8+CD57+ T cells (not recorded which) from PBMCs. The receptor was isolated from a human donor with aplastic anemia. CDR3 bases: TGTGCCAGCACCCCGGGGGGGCCCAATGAGCAGTTCTTC. Amino acids: CASTPGGPNEQFF.